This is a list of T cell receptor beta chains from one sample in a study of blood T cells in healthy people across ages. TCRdb recomputed calls from the 5' RACE reads with MiXCR, one row per CDR3 protein. The sample shows over a million distinct CDR3 sequences, around 43% of them seen only once. The sequenced sample consisted of blood. The receptors derive from a woman aged 60-75 years in good health. Both conserved end residues are trimmed from each CDR3. Fields, in order: V gene, CDR3 protein.

v_call: TRBV18
cdr3_aa: ASSSQGSNYGYT

v_call: TRBV7-9
cdr3_aa: ASRTSGVNEQF

v_call: TRBV29-1
cdr3_aa: SGLLGLSEQF

v_call: TRBV28
cdr3_aa: ASSSTGQGSNYGYT

v_call: TRBV4-1
cdr3_aa: ASGQDPGLNTEAF

v_call: TRBV6-6
cdr3_aa: ASTDPRDLAGADEQY

v_call: TRBV6-6
cdr3_aa: ASSWTGLNEEKETQY

v_call: TRBV10-3
cdr3_aa: ASAGQEGGYT

v_call: TRBV18
cdr3_aa: ASSPPVIVEQF

v_call: TRBV7-8
cdr3_aa: ASKAKWDRGDEQY

v_call: TRBV6-5
cdr3_aa: ASRTGNADTQY

v_call: TRBV12-3/TRBV12-4
cdr3_aa: GTRKGSSSYNEQY

v_call: TRBV4-2
cdr3_aa: ASSQDNSPLH

v_call: TRBV9
cdr3_aa: ASSVGGSGEKLF

v_call: TRBV24-1
cdr3_aa: ATSDSRRAMGETQY

v_call: TRBV5-1
cdr3_aa: ASSLGDGADTQY

v_call: TRBV20-1
cdr3_aa: SARVRTSGDIAKNIQY

v_call: TRBV5-1
cdr3_aa: ASSKRLGTGRGDEQY

v_call: TRBV20-1
cdr3_aa: SASWPVSYEQY

v_call: TRBV5-1
cdr3_aa: ASSSIAGGTTNEQF

v_call: TRBV24-1
cdr3_aa: ATSDFKRDEQF

v_call: TRBV21-1
cdr3_aa: ASKMTGPSYEQY

v_call: TRBV6-2/TRBV6-3
cdr3_aa: ATGRGQTYNEQF

v_call: TRBV29-1
cdr3_aa: SVQGYDQPQH

v_call: TRBV29-1
cdr3_aa: SVEQGKEKLF

v_call: TRBV3-1
cdr3_aa: ASSRGQLYNEQF

v_call: TRBV6-5
cdr3_aa: ASSNTHSNQPQH

v_call: TRBV12-3/TRBV12-4
cdr3_aa: ASSNTEYNEQY

v_call: TRBV6-2/TRBV6-3
cdr3_aa: ASSSGLAGGITDTQY

v_call: TRBV4-1
cdr3_aa: ASSQEDWQY

v_call: TRBV20-1
cdr3_aa: SAAPSSGISYEQY

v_call: TRBV5-1
cdr3_aa: ASSMYSAGASYNEQF

v_call: TRBV29-1
cdr3_aa: SAQGGRVGYEQY

v_call: TRBV3-1
cdr3_aa: ASSQDTELY

v_call: TRBV29-1
cdr3_aa: SVPVANEQY

v_call: TRBV2
cdr3_aa: ASSETPPGYEQY

v_call: TRBV20-1
cdr3_aa: SVPEQTDEQF

v_call: TRBV20-1
cdr3_aa: SFLTPGLARETQY

v_call: TRBV29-1
cdr3_aa: SVDNSYEQY

v_call: TRBV4-2
cdr3_aa: ASSQDLLAQY

v_call: TRBV20-1
cdr3_aa: SALRLGGYT

v_call: TRBV12-3/TRBV12-4
cdr3_aa: ASSNGQGLYEQY

v_call: TRBV12-3/TRBV12-4
cdr3_aa: ASIAGTPHDTQY

v_call: TRBV28
cdr3_aa: ASSFTGMITDTQY

v_call: TRBV2
cdr3_aa: ASSDSGQPQH